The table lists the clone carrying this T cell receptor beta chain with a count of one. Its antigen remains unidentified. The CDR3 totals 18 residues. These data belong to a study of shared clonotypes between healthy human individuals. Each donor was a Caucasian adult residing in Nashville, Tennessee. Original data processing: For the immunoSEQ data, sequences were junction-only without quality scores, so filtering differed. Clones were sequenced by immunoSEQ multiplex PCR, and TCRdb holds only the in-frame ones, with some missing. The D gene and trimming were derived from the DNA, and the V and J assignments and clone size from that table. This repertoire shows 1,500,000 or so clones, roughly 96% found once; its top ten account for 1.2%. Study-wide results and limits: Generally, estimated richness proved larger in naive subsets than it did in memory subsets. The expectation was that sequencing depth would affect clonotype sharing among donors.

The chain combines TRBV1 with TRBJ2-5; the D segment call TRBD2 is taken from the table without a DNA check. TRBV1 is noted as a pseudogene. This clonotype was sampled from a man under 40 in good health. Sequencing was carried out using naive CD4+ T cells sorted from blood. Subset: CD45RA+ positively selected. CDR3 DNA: TGCACCAGCAGCCAAGATCAGGTGTGGAGGCAGAGACAAGAGACCCAGTACTTC. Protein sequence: CTSSQDQVWRQRQETQYF.